The sequence of this TCR beta chain was determined in a study of cytomegalovirus exposure and HLA in healthy donors. The PCR had 60 Vbeta and 13 Jbeta primers. The protocol was immunoSEQ multiplex PCR, while the TCRdb copy is restricted to in-frame clones and leaves out a portion. Altogether 100,000 or so clones are present, 76% being singletons, with the ten largest covering 3% to 4.5%. General study findings and limits: As confirmed in vitro, a few CMV-associated chains were specific for CMV antigens.

As for this clone: Its cognate antigen is unknown.

The CDR3 runs to 15 residues. Germline loops: CDR1 KGHSH, CDR2 LQKENI. V lost 4 bases, J lost 1 base, and 13 bases lay in between. Sample: PBMCs. The source is a woman in her forties or fifties in good health and CMV-seropositive. J is TRBJ2-5 and V is TRBV18; perhaps TRBD1 as D (6 bases). The CDR3 loop reads CASSLQGFGQETQYF. In DNA form, the CDR3 reads TGTGCCAGCTCACTACAGGGCTTCGGCCAAGAGACCCAGTACTTC.